This entry lists 9 T cell receptor beta chains sequenced from one sample in a study of shared clonotypes between healthy human individuals (dated by TCRdb to about 2020). Library creation used the immunoSEQ multiplex PCR assay. The immuneACCESS repertoire file appears here via TCRdb, limited to in-frame rearrangements. These files lack a portion of the clones; in checked studies, under half of the deficit traces to unresolved V genes, and the cause of the others is not known. The sample includes about a million clones, with about 76% observed a single time. The ten largest make up around 1.5% of the sample. The sequencing sample was made of memory CD4+ T cells sorted from blood. Interpreted using the paper, the cell subset or site label stands for: CD45RA-negative fraction. The origin of the receptors is a man younger than 30 in good health.

As regards this clone: Other DNA variants within this sample encode the same CDR3. The rearrangement uses TRBV18 and TRBJ2-1, with no clear D. V was pared by 1 base and J by 5 bases, with 6 bases between. The CDR3 extends over 13 amino acids. Germline CDR1 is KGHSH and CDR2 is LQKENI. The CDR3 is CASSPRLNNEQFF. The CDR3 DNA follows: TGTGCCAGCTCACCACGGCTCAACAATGAGCAGTTCTTC.

This sequence joins TRBV25-1 and TRBJ2-3, with D possibly matching TRBD2 (6 bases). Germline CDR1 and CDR2: MGHDK and SYGVNS. Between the trimmed V and J ends, which lost 8 bases and 4 bases, there was a span of 13 bases. The CDR3 consists of 13 residues. CDR3 sequence reads: CASGEAGSDTQYF. The CDR3 DNA follows: TGTGCCAGCGGGGAGGCGGGGTCAGATACGCAGTATTTT.

The chain joins TRBV7-9 to TRBJ2-3; 7 bases align to TRBD2. Trimming at V came to 9 bases and at J to 8 bases, leaving 14 bases not matched to a gene. CDR1 is SEHNR, CDR2 FQNEAQ, per germline (reference sequence). The CDR3 contains 14 residues. CDR3 residues: CARYELAQGSTQYF. CDR3 bases: TGTGCCAGATACGAACTAGCGCAAGGGAGTACGCAGTATTTT.

J is TRBJ2-1 and V is TRBV28, with 8 bases that match TRBD1. The V gene end was trimmed by 6 bases and the J gene end by 0 bases; junction bases not matched to a gene: 7. Germline V CDR1 and CDR2: MDHEN, SYDVKM. The CDR3 runs 16 residues. CDR3 protein: CASRGQDQSSYNEQFF. The CDR3 DNA is TGTGCCAGCAGGGGACAGGACCAAAGCTCCTACAATGAGCAGTTCTTC.

The J gene is TRBJ2-7, the V gene TRBV6-1, with D perhaps assigned TRBD1 or TRBD2 (5 bases each). The CDR3 has 13 amino acids. Germline lookup yields CDR1 MNHNS and CDR2 SASEGT. Trimming took 7 bases from V and 3 from J, leaving 13 bases between them. The CDR3 region has the DNA TGTGCCAGCACCCCGGGTGGGGGCTACGAGCAGTACTTC. Translating it yields CASTPGGGYEQYF.

In DNA, the CDR3 is TGTGCCAGCAGCTTAGGAGCGGGGGTCTACGAGCAGTACTTC. This encodes CASSLGAGVYEQYF. This chain joins TRBV11-3 and TRBJ2-7; 8 bases agree with TRBD2. V dropped 1 base and J dropped 3; count of bases not matched to a gene: 2. CDR3 length: 14 residues. The germline V gene encodes CDR1 SGHNT and CDR2 YENEEA. Full variable domain (outside the CDR3, taken from reference TRBV11-3 and TRBJ2-7): EAGVVQSPRYKIIEKKQPVAFWCNPISGHNTLYWYLQNLGQGPELLIRYENEEAVDDSQLPKDRFSAERLKGVDSTLKIQPAELGDSAVYLCASSLGAGVYEQYFGPGTRLTVT.

This rearrangement joins TRBV6-6 to TRBJ1-5, with D uncertain. V was trimmed by 6 bases and J by 1 base, leaving 7 bases between them. The CDR3 consists of 13 residues. CDR1 is MNHNY and CDR2 is SVGAGI in the germline V gene (reference sequence). The CDR3, as DNA: TGTGCCAGCAGACCAAAAAGCAATCAGCCCCAGCATTTT. It encodes CASRPKSNQPQHF.

This sequence joins TRBV7-9 and TRBJ2-3; 15 nucleotides agree with TRBD2. CDR3 size: 18 residues. V lost 5 bases to trimming and J lost 2 bases; unmatched junction nucleotides: 8. Germline values: CDR1 SEHNR, CDR2 FQNEAQ (reference sequence). CDR3 residues: CASSPLRTSGRDTDTQYF. The CDR3 bases are TGTGCCAGCAGCCCGCTTCGGACTAGCGGGAGGGACACAGATACGCAGTATTTT.

V gene TRBV7-9 combines with J gene TRBJ2-5, with D perhaps given as TRBD1 or TRBD2 (7 bases each). Trimming removed 4 bases at V and 6 bases at J, with 21 bases between. Germline V gene lookup returns CDR1 SEHNR and CDR2 FQNEAQ (reference sequence). The CDR3 consists of 16 residues. For the CDR3, the DNA is TGTGCCAGCAGCTCACCAGGGGGAGGGGGCAGTCAGACCCAGTACTTC. This gives the protein CASSSPGGGGSQTQYF. The whole variable domain, filled in from reference TRBV7-9 and TRBJ2-5, reads DTGVSQNPRHKITKRGQNVTFRCDPISEHNRLYWYRQTLGQGPEFLTYFQNEAQLEKSRLLSDRFSAERPKGSFSTLEIQRTEQGDSAMYLCASSSPGGGGSQTQYFGPGTRLLVL.